The present T cell receptor (beta chain) was sequenced within a study of Ad26.COV2.S vaccination and SARS-CoV-2 variants. Turning to the study itself: Each vaccinee took Ad26.COV2.S intramuscularly, once or twice 56 days apart. Study-wide findings and caveats: Recipients given vaccine exceeded placebo recipients in spike-specific TCR breadth.

Germline lookup yields CDR1 KGHDR and CDR2 SFDVKD. The V end lost 3 bases, the J end lost 2 bases, and 10 bases lay between the germline ends. The CDR3 length is 15 residues. TCRdb's table, derived via immunoSEQ multiplex PCR, lists solely in-frame clones and lacks some. The sample lists more than 350,000 clones, roughly 90% occurring once. Treatment: around 19 received Ad26.COV2.S at low or high dose, single or two shots; several received placebo; per-sample allocation not given. Collection of samples fell on day 63 after the first vaccine or placebo injection. Worth noting for this clone: The target antigen is unknown.

The receptor comes from a person aged 18 to 65 who received the Ad26.COV2.S COVID-19 vaccine or a placebo. V and J are TRBV24-1 and TRBJ2-1, with D perhaps TRBD2 (5 bases). Source: peripheral blood, taken in a trial of Ad26.COV2.S vaccine versus placebo. CDR3 DNA: TGTGCCACCAGTGATAACCGGGATCCCTACAATGAGCAGTTCTTC. Protein: CATSDNRDPYNEQFF.